This paragraph covers one TCR beta chain sequence. With iRepertoire HTBI primers and Arm-PCR of CDR3 regions, TCR beta libraries were built. Via MiXCR, TCRdb re-called the multiplex PCR reads, giving one row per CDR3 protein. The sample carries approximately 460,000 distinct CDR3 sequences, about 15% recorded once. This sample was included in a study of regulatory T cells in long-lasting Graves disease. Specified time point: newly diagnosed GD, antithyroid drugs for less than 3 months. The TCR library was prepared using RNA isolated from PBMCs. The data also belong to a second study, concerning T cells in Graves' hyperthyroidism and ophthalmopathy.

The sample here was peripheral blood mononuclear cells (PBMCs), taken at new diagnosis, from a patient treated with antithyroid drugs. This TCR was recovered from a woman between 25 and 40 years old with Graves disease.

CDR3 sequence reads: CASSLGDATEAFF. CDR3 bases: TGTGCCAGCAGCTTGGGGGACGCGACTGAAGCTTTCTTT. This sequence joins TRBV5-4 and TRBJ1-1; the D gene is possibly TRBD1 (5 bases). Germline assignment: CDR1 SGHNT and CDR2 YYREEE (reference sequence). Trimming removed 0 bases from V and 5 bases from J, with 8 bases in between. The CDR3 sequence is 13 residues long.